The present T cell receptor (beta chain) was sequenced within a study of blood T cell repertoires in COVID-19. Study context: Both acute and convalescent COVID-19 samples were obtained from the United States, Italy and Spain. The analysed material was cDNA or gDNA that came from T cells, B-cell-depleted T cells, or PBMCs.

This CDR3 spans 15 amino acids. The germline V gene has CDR1 SGHVS and CDR2 FQNEAQ. V dropped 3 bases and J dropped 2 bases, with 13 bases sitting between them. Under the authors' procedure: Cell counts per sample came from amplifying reference gene primers. The assay was immunoSEQ multiplex PCR, and TCRdb's table has in-frame clones only and misses some. The DNA was the basis for D and trimming; V, J and clone size are from that table. The sample has fewer than 90,000 clones, about 86% seen once. The receptor was derived from an elderly man in a cohort sampled during active COVID-19. The chain has TRBV7-8 and TRBJ1-1; weak D call: TRBD1 (5 bases). Specimen: peripheral blood. DNA for the CDR3: TGTGCCAGCAGCTTTTCCTGGGGCCTAAACACTGAAGCTTTCTTT. Translated, it gives CASSFSWGLNTEAFF.